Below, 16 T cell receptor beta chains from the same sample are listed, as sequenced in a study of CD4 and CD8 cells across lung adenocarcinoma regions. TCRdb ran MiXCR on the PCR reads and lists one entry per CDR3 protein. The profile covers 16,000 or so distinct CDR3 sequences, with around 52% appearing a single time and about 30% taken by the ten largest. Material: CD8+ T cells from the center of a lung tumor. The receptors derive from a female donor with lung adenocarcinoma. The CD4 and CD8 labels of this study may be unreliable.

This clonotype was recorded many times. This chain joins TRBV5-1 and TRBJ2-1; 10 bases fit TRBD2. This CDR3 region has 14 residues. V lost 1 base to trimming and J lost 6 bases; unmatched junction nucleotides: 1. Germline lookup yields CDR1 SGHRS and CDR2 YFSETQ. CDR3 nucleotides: TGCGCCAGCAGCTTGACTAGCGGGGCCAATGAGCAGTTCTTC. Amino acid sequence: CASSLTSGANEQFF.

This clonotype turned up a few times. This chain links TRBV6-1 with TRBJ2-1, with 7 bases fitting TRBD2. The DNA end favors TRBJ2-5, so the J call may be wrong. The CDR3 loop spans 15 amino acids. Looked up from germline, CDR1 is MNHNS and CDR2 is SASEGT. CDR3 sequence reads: CASGGGGGGGETQYF. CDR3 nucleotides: TGTGCCAGCGGGGGGGGGGGGGGGGGGGGGGAGACCCAGTACTTC.

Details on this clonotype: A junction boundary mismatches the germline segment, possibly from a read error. The DNA of the CDR3 is TGTGCCAGCAGTGAGGCGGCGCCGGGGCTAGCGGGGGGAGAGACCCAGTACTTT. Translating gives CASSEAAPGLAGGETQYF. The chain is built from TRBV6-4 and TRBJ2-3, with 11 bases lining up with TRBD2. Per the germline V gene, CDR1 is MRHNA and CDR2 is SNTAGT. This CDR3 has 18 residues.

CDR3: CASTRMGTGGTEAFF. CDR3 bases: TGTGCCAGCACCCGAATGGGGACCGGGGGTACTGAAGCTTTCTTT. The V and J genes are TRBV6-1 and TRBJ1-1; maybe TRBD1 (5 bases). Germline V gives CDR1 MNHNS, CDR2 SASEGT. The CDR3 totals 15 residues. V dropped 7 bases and J dropped 5 bases, with 20 bases sitting between them.

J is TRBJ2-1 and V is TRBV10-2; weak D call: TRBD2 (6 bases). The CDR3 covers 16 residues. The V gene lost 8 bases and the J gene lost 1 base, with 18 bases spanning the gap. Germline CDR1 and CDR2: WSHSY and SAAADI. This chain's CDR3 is CASQPIGRRSYNEQFF. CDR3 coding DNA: TGCGCCAGCCAGCCCATCGGGAGACGGTCCTACAATGAGCAGTTCTTC.

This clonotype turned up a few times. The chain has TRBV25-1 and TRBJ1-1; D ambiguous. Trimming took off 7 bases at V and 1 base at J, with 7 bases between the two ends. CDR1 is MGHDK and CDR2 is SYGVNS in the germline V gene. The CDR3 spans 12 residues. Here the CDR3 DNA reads TGTGCCAGCACGCCGGGGAACACTGAAGCTTTCTTT. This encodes CASTPGNTEAFF.

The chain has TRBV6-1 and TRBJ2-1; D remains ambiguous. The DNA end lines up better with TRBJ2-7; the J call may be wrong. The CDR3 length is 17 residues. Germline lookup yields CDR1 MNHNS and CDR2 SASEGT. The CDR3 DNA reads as TGTGCCAGCAGTGAAGCCCCCGTGGTCCTCCCACGTCGGGAGCAGTACTTC. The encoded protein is CASSEAPVVLPRREQYF.

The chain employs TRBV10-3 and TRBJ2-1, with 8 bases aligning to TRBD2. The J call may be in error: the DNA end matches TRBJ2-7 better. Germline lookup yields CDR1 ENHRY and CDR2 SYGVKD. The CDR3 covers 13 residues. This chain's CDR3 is CTTRGGASYEQYF. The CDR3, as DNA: TGTACGACTCGGGGGGGGGCCTCCTACGAGCAGTACTTC.

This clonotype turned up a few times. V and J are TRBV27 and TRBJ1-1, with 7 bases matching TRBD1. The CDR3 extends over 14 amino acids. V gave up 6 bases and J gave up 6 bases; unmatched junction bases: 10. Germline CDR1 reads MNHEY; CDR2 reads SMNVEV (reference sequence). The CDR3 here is CASSPQDRTSEAFF. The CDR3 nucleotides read TGTGCCAGCAGCCCTCAGGACAGGACCTCTGAAGCTTTCTTT.

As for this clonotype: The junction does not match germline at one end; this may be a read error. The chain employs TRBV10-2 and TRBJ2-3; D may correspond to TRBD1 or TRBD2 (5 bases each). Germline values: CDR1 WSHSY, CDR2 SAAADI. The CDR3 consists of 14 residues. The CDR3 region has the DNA TGTCGCAGCAGTGGGGCGTGGGGGAAAGATACGCAGTACTTT. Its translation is CRSSGAWGKDTQYF.

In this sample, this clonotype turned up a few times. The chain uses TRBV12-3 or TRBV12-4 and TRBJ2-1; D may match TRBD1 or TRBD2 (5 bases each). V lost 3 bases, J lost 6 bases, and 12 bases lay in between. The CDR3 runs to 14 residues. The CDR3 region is CASSLFEGSNEQFF. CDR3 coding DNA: TGTGCCAGCAGTTTGTTTGAGGGGTCCAATGAGCAGTTCTTC.

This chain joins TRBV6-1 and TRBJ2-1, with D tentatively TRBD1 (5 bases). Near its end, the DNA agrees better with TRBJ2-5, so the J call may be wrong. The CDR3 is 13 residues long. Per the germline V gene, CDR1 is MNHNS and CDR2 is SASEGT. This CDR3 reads CASSEYQGRAQYF. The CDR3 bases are TGTGCCAGCAGTGAATATCAGGGCAGGGCCCAGTACTTC.

The chain's CDR3 is CASSPTGQRTTDMQYF. In DNA form, the CDR3 reads TGTGCCAGCAGTCCTACGGGGCAGCGAACCACAGATATGCAGTACTTC. This sequence joins TRBV6-1 and TRBJ2-4; D is possibly TRBD1 or TRBD2 (5 bases each). V lost 5 bases and J lost 13, with 27 bases in between. This CDR3 is 16 amino acids long. Per the germline V gene, CDR1 is MNHNS and CDR2 is SASEGT.

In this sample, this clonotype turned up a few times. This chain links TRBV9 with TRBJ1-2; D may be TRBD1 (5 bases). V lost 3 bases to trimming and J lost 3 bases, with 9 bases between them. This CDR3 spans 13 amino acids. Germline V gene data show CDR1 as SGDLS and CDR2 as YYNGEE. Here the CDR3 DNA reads TGTGCCAGCAGCGCCCAGGGCTACTATGGCTACACCTTC. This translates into CASSAQGYYGYTF.

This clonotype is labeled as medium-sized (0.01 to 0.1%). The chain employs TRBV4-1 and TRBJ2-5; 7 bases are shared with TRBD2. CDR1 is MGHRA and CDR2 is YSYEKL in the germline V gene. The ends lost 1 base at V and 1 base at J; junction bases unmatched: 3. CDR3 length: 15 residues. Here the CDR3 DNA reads TGCGCCAGCAGCCAAGCGGCGGGAGTCCAAGAGACCCAGTACTTC. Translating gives CASSQAAGVQETQYF.

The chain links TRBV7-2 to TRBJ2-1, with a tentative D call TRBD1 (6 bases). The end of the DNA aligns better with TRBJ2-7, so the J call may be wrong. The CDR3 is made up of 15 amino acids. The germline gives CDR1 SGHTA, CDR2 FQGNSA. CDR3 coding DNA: TGTGCCAGCAGCGACGGGGTTGTGGGGGCAGATGCGCAGTACTTC. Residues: CASSDGVVGADAQYF.